This TCR beta chain came from a study of cytomegalovirus exposure and HLA in healthy donors. Findings of the study overall: Cytomegalovirus status was reportedly diagnosed by the classifier with high sensitivity and specificity. Researchers catalogued about 160 TCR beta chains as cytomegalovirus-associated. CMV antigen specificity of three CMV-associated chains was confirmed in vitro. The authors reported that TCR beta sequences could predict HLA-A and HLA-B alleles. These predictions were accurate for most subjects in the first cohort.

Regarding this clone: Antigen: not known.

CDR1 and CDR2 (germline): MGHRA, YSYEKL. The ends lost 2 bases at V and 6 bases at J; junction bases unmatched: 6. The CDR3 has 15 residues. The PCR had 60 Vbeta and 13 Jbeta primers. Assay used: immunoSEQ multiplex PCR; TCRdb lists only in-frame clones, some missing. Of approximately 140,000 clones detected, about three quarters appear once; the ten largest clones hold approximately 1.3%. The source of this sequence is a male donor in good health and CMV-seropositive. The chain combines TRBV4-1 with TRBJ2-2, with 7 bases fitting TRBD2. Material: PBMCs. The CDR3 nucleotides are TGCGCCAGCAGCCAACCAGGCGGGAGTCCCGGGGAGCTGTTTTTT. It translates to CASSQPGGSPGELFF.